Judged by abundance, the clone carrying this T cell receptor beta chain is medium-sized. Reverse transcribed after extraction, RNA yielded cDNA as the sequencing template. The assay was immunoSEQ multiplex PCR, and TCRdb's table has in-frame clones only and misses some. This sample has around 150,000 clones, with 45% to 60% found just once. The data belong to a study of CD8+ T cells in alopecia areata. This CDR3 region has 14 residues. Trimming left V 0 bases short and J 0 bases short, with 0 bases between. Germline V gene data show CDR1 as SGHTA and CDR2 as FQGNSA. Sequencing input: CD4+ T cells sorted from blood. This TCR was recovered from a human donor in good health. This chain joins TRBV7-2 and TRBJ2-6; D not certain. The CDR3 loop is CASSLASGANVLTF. CDR3 coding DNA: TGTGCCAGCAGCTTAGCCTCTGGGGCCAACGTCCTGACTTTC.